This T cell receptor (beta chain) derives from a study of T cells in Graves' hyperthyroidism and ophthalmopathy. Duration under 3 months, a NOSPECS grade of at least 4, and a Clinical Activity Score of at least 3 characterized the ophthalmopathy patients. A patient was excluded if there was uncontrolled infection, other autoimmune disease, pregnancy or lactation. Each diagnosis drew on symptoms, thyroxine, TRAb, thyroid ultrasound and orbital computed tomography findings. General study results and limits: In blood, most of the thyroid clonotypes expanded above 0.001 were also present.

On this clonotype itself: Its target is unknown.

The CDR3 regions of TCR beta were amplified from RNA transcripts. The TCR CDR3 first-round RT-PCR relied on the HTBI primer set. TCRdb itself ran the multiplex PCR reads through MiXCR, one entry per CDR3 protein. Of about half a million distinct CDR3 sequences listed, approximately 22% were seen once; the top ten hold 45% to 50%. CDR3 length: 15 amino acids. In germline, CDR1 is SGHVS, CDR2 FNYEAQ. The V gene end was trimmed by 5 bases and the J gene end by 4 bases; junction bases not matched to a gene: 10. The source is a woman in her sixties or seventies with Graves' ophthalmopathy. This chain links TRBV7-6 with TRBJ1-2; 7 nucleotides align to TRBD1. The sequenced material came from blood. CDR3 in DNA: TGTGCCAGCAGCCTCGAGGGGGCCACAATCTATGGCTACACCTTC. It specifies CASSLEGATIYGYTF.